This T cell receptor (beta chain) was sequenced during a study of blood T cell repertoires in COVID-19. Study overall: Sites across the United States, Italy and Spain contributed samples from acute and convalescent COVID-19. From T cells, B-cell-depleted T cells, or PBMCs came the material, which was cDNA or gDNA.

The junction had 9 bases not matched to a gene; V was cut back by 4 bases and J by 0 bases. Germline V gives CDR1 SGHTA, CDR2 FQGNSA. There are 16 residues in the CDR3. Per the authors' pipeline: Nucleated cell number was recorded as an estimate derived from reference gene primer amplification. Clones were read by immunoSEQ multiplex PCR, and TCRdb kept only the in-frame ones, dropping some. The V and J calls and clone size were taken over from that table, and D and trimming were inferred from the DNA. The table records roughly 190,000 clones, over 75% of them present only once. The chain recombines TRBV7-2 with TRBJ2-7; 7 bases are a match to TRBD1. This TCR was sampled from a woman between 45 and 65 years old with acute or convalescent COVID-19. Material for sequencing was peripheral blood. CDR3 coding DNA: TGTGCCAGCAGCTACCGACAGGGTACGGGCTCCTACGAGCAGTACTTC. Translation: CASSYRQGTGSYEQYF.